A single sample gave rise to the 27 T cell receptor beta chains below, sequenced in a study of T cell responses to AZD1222 COVID-19 vaccine. Libraries were prepared by immunoSEQ multiplex PCR; TCRdb keeps only in-frame clonotypes and omits some of them. The sample has 100,000 to 150,000 clones, 80% to 90% seen once. The input for sequencing was peripheral blood, taken on day 0 of AZD1222 vaccination. The receptors come from an adult in good health.

J is TRBJ2-7 and V is TRBV29-1, with 11 bases that match TRBD1. Trimming took 1 base from V and 2 from J; bases not matched to a gene: 4. Germline lookup yields CDR1 SQVTM and CDR2 ANQGSEA. CDR3 length equals 15 residues. As DNA, the CDR3 is TGCAGCGTTGAAGGCGCGGGACAGGGGGCCTACGAGCAGTACTTC. It codes for CSVEGAGQGAYEQYF.

The J gene is TRBJ1-2, the V gene TRBV7-9; D remains unclear. Germline lookup yields CDR1 SEHNR and CDR2 FQNEAQ (reference sequence). The CDR3 length is 13 residues. Deletions cut 3 bases from V and 6 bases from J, with 11 bases between. Here the CDR3 DNA reads TGTGCCAGCAGCTTCCCTGGAGGAGATGGCTACACCTTC. As protein: CASSFPGGDGYTF.

V and J are TRBV5-6 and TRBJ1-4; 8 nucleotides match TRBD1. This CDR3 is built from 16 residues. V was clipped by 0 bases and J by 8 bases; unmatched bases: 9. From germline, CDR1 is SGHDT and CDR2 YYEEEE. The DNA of the CDR3 is TGTGCCAGCAGCTTGGAAATTGGGACAGGAAAGGAAAAACTGTTTTTT. Translated, it gives CASSLEIGTGKEKLFF.

The genes are TRBV11-3 and TRBJ1-3; 7 bases align to TRBD1. The CDR3 spans 15 residues. J gave up 3 bases and V 5 bases, and 7 bases lay outside the gene matches. CDR1 is SGHNT, CDR2 YENEEA, per germline. Here the CDR3 reads CASSLRGPGGNTIYF. The CDR3 bases are TGTGCCAGCAGCCTAAGGGGGCCGGGTGGAAACACCATATATTTT.

In its sample, this clone was seen once. The rearrangement uses TRBV10-3 and TRBJ1-4; D possibly corresponds to TRBD1 (6 bases). The CDR3 is made up of 14 amino acids. Germline V gives CDR1 ENHRY, CDR2 SYGVKD. V lost 0 bases and J 15 bases, leaving 17 bases between the germline ends. The CDR3 DNA reads as TGTGCCATCAGTGAGTCGACACAGGGCCGGGGAATGTTTTTT. Translating gives CAISESTQGRGMFF.

This sequence joins TRBV9 and TRBJ2-2; 12 bases align to TRBD2. The CDR3 covers 17 residues. With 3 bases clipped from V and 3 bases from J, the junction kept 6 bases outside the gene matches. The germline gives CDR1 SGDLS, CDR2 YYNGEE. CDR3 in amino acids: CASSGRLAGVDTGELFF. The DNA of the CDR3 is TGTGCCAGCAGCGGCCGACTAGCGGGAGTGGACACCGGGGAGCTGTTTTTT.

The chain employs TRBV23-1 and TRBJ1-5; D gene uncertain. TRBV23-1 is given ORF status, its function remaining uncertain. The CDR3 contains 16 residues. The V gene lost 4 bases and the J gene lost 0 bases, with 13 bases spanning the gap. In DNA form, the CDR3 reads TGCGCCAGCAGTCGGGCGACGGACCTTAGCAATCAGCCCCAGCATTTT. This codes for CASSRATDLSNQPQHF.

As for this clone: One end of the junction fails to match germline, which may point to a read error. The rearrangement links TRBV5-4 to TRBJ1-2; D might be TRBD1 (6 bases). CDR1 and CDR2 (germline): SGHNT, YYREEE (reference sequence). The length of the CDR3 is 10 residues. CDR3 in amino acids: CASSADSSAF. The CDR3 bases are TGTGCCAGCAGCGCGGACAGCTCGGCCTTC.

This chain joins TRBV21-1 and TRBJ2-7; the table's D call, TRBD2, was not checked against the DNA. TRBV21-1 is described as a pseudogene. The CDR3 sequence is 14 residues long. CDR3 in DNA: TGTGCCAGCAGCAAAGTTAGCGGGTCCGCCGAGCAGTACTTC. Amino acids: CASSKVSGSAEQYF.

The genes are TRBV11-2 and TRBJ1-4, with D possibly being TRBD1 (6 bases). V lost 3 bases and J lost 6, with 23 bases in between. The CDR3 loop spans 18 amino acids. Germline CDR1 is SGHAT and CDR2 is FQNNGV. CDR3 sequence: CASSLGKEGPGADEKLFF. The CDR3, as DNA: TGTGCCAGCAGCTTGGGGAAAGAGGGGCCGGGGGCGGATGAAAAACTGTTTTTT.

The chain recombines TRBV6-5 with TRBJ1-1; 9 nucleotides match TRBD1. There are 15 residues in the CDR3. V lost 2 bases and J lost 0; bases outside the gene matches: 1. Germline values: CDR1 MNHEY, CDR2 SVGAGI. Here the CDR3 reads CASSYGDRVNTEAFF. CDR3 sequence (DNA): TGTGCCAGCAGTTACGGGGACAGGGTGAACACTGAAGCTTTCTTT.

The gene calls are TRBV11-1 and TRBJ2-7, with TRBD2 matching over 10 bases. Per germline, CDR1 SGHAT and CDR2 FQDESV (reference sequence). CDR3 size: 16 residues. The trim removed 4 bases at V and 3 bases at J, leaving 9 bases unmatched. The CDR3 DNA sequence: TGTGCCAGCAGCTCCGGCCGGCTAGCGGGAGTCTACGAGCAGTACTTC. This gives the protein CASSSGRLAGVYEQYF.

This sequence joins TRBV29-1 and TRBJ1-3; D is undetermined. CDR3 length: 14 amino acids. V was shortened by 5 bases and J by 0 bases, with 11 bases between the two germline ends. Per the germline V gene, CDR1 is SQVTM and CDR2 is ANQGSEA. The CDR3 DNA sequence: TGCAGCGTTAGAAGGTCAAGCTCTGGAAACACCATATATTTT. Its protein product is CSVRRSSSGNTIYF. Full variable domain (outside the CDR3, taken from reference TRBV29-1 and TRBJ1-3): SAVISQKPSRDICQRGTSLTIQCQVDSQVTMMFWYRQQPGQSLTLIATANQGSEATYESGFVIDKFPISRPNLTFSTLTVSNMSPEDSSIYLCSVRRSSSGNTIYFGEGSWLTVV.

V usage is TRBV5-6 and J usage is TRBJ1-3; D remains ambiguous. The CDR3 has 14 residues. CDR1 is SGHDT and CDR2 is YYEEEE in the germline V gene. Trimming left V 1 base short and J 1 base short, with 6 bases between. The CDR3 sequence: CASSLWSSGNTIYF. The CDR3 DNA reads TGTGCCAGCAGCTTGTGGTCTTCTGGAAACACCATATATTTT.

This chain links TRBV29-1 with TRBJ1-1; D not certain. With 5 bases removed from V and 5 bases from J, the gap between germline ends came to 15 bases. In germline, CDR1 is SQVTM, CDR2 ANQGSEA. CDR3 length: 13 amino acids. The CDR3 nucleotides read TGCAGCGTTCCACGCGATGTGGGGACTGAAGCTTTCTTT. Its protein is CSVPRDVGTEAFF. Variable domain in full (rest from reference TRBV29-1 and TRBJ1-1): SAVISQKPSRDICQRGTSLTIQCQVDSQVTMMFWYRQQPGQSLTLIATANQGSEATYESGFVIDKFPISRPNLTFSTLTVSNMSPEDSSIYLCSVPRDVGTEAFFGQGTRLTVV.

This chain connects TRBV28 to TRBJ2-7; 9 bases align to TRBD1. The CDR3 covers 14 residues. CDR1 and CDR2 (germline): MDHEN, SYDVKM. V shed 4 bases and J 3 bases; nucleotides not matched to a gene: 4. The CDR3 spells CASSWLDRGYEQYF. CDR3 in DNA: TGTGCCAGCAGTTGGCTGGACAGGGGCTACGAGCAGTACTTC.

This chain joins TRBV7-9 and TRBJ2-5, with D perhaps matching TRBD1 (6 bases). The germline V and J ends were trimmed by 7 bases and 2 bases, with 14 bases remaining between them. The germline V gene has CDR1 SEHNR and CDR2 FQNEAQ (reference sequence). The CDR3 is 14 residues long. CDR3 region: CASISQGPQETQYF. Written as DNA, the CDR3 is TGTGCCAGCATCTCCCAGGGGCCTCAAGAGACCCAGTACTTC.

The rearrangement uses TRBV30 and TRBJ1-3; D possibly corresponds to TRBD1 (5 bases). The CDR3 length is 15 residues. V shed 0 bases and J shed 2 bases, with 11 bases lying between them. Germline values: CDR1 GTSNPN, CDR2 SVGIG (reference sequence). The CDR3 is CAWSVPGATGNTIYF. DNA of the CDR3: TGTGCCTGGAGTGTCCCCGGGGCCACTGGAAACACCATATATTTT.

The genes are TRBV15 and TRBJ1-5; TRBD1 agrees at 7 bases. The ends lost 5 bases at V and 4 bases at J; junction bases unmatched: 8. Germline CDR1 reads LNHNV; CDR2 reads YYDKDF (reference sequence). The CDR3 sequence is 15 residues long. CDR3 nucleotide sequence: TGTGCCACCAGCGGCGACAGGGAAGTGAATCAGCCCCAGCATTTT. Encoded protein: CATSGDREVNQPQHF.

The chain couples TRBV28 to TRBJ1-1, with D possibly matching TRBD1 (6 bases). Germline V gene sequence: CDR1 MDHEN, CDR2 SYDVKM. The V gene lost 2 bases and the J gene lost 0 bases, with 16 bases spanning the gap. The CDR3 length is 17 residues. The CDR3 sequence is CASSLPHGQFMNTEAFF. The CDR3 region has the DNA TGTGCCAGCAGTTTACCCCATGGACAGTTCATGAACACTGAAGCTTTCTTT.

This sequence joins TRBV10-3 and TRBJ2-2; D might be TRBD2 (6 bases). The CDR3 length is 13 residues. Trimming shortened V by 10 bases and J by 0 bases, and 9 bases separated the two germline ends. CDR1 is ENHRY, CDR2 SYGVKD, per germline. The CDR3 coding sequence is TGTGCCACCACTAGCACGAACACCGGGGAGCTGTTTTTT. This translates into CATTSTNTGELFF.

The V gene is TRBV4-3, the J gene TRBJ1-1; D is undetermined. Germline V CDR1 and CDR2: LGHNA, YSLEER. The CDR3 has 17 amino acids. V lost 0 bases and J lost 4, with 18 bases in between. For the CDR3, the DNA is TGCGCCAGCAGCCAAGATCTTAGGAGCGCCCCGGGCACTGAAGCTTTCTTT. Translation: CASSQDLRSAPGTEAFF.

The chain employs TRBV28 and TRBJ2-1, with 12 bases fitting TRBD2. Unmatched junction bases numbered 12, after V lost 6 bases and J lost 6 bases. CDR1 is MDHEN, CDR2 SYDVKM, per germline. This CDR3 has 17 residues. The CDR3 loop is CASRSGLAGHFSNEQFF. CDR3 sequence (DNA): TGTGCCAGCAGGTCGGGACTAGCGGGTCATTTTTCCAATGAGCAGTTCTTC.

The rearrangement joins TRBV5-1 to TRBJ2-7, with 7 bases fitting TRBD1. CDR3 length: 15 amino acids. CDR1 SGHRS and CDR2 YFSETQ come from the germline V gene. J gave up 2 bases and V 4 bases, and 9 bases lay outside the gene matches. CDR3 sequence (DNA): TGCGCCAGCAGCCCCGGGGACAGAAACCCCTACGAGCAGTACTTC. Translating it yields CASSPGDRNPYEQYF.

This clone was seen a single time. The V gene is TRBV29-1, the J gene TRBJ1-4; tentative D call: TRBD1 (5 bases). Germline V gene data show CDR1 as SQVTM and CDR2 as ANQGSEA. The CDR3 loop spans 16 amino acids. Trimming cost V 1 base and J 0 bases, with 12 bases left between them. CDR3 sequence: CSVEGGGSATNEKLFF. CDR3 sequence (DNA): TGCAGCGTTGAAGGGGGGGGGAGTGCAACTAATGAAAAACTGTTTTTT.

The V gene is TRBV5-1, the J gene TRBJ1-1; D may be TRBD1 (6 bases). V was trimmed by 5 bases and J by 4 bases, leaving 12 bases between them. The CDR3 sequence is 13 residues long. CDR1 SGHRS and CDR2 YFSETQ come from the germline V gene. The CDR3, as DNA: TGCGCCAGCAGAGTACAGGGAGGCACTGAAGCTTTCTTT. Protein: CASRVQGGTEAFF.

The gene calls are TRBV6-5 and TRBJ1-4; 7 nucleotides agree with TRBD1. Germline CDR1 reads MNHEY; CDR2 reads SVGAGI. With V trimmed by 5 bases and J by 8 bases, 8 bases remained unmatched. This CDR3 comprises 14 residues. CDR3 sequence reads: CASSPPGQLEKLFF. CDR3 DNA: TGTGCCAGCAGTCCTCCGGGACAGCTAGAAAAACTGTTTTTT.